The 10 T cell receptor beta chains below were found in one sample sequenced in a study of control samples from healthy donors and cancer patients. Profiled with immunoSEQ multiplex PCR; TCRdb holds only in-frame clones, not every one. Of approximately 49,000 clones detected, 65% to 90% appear once; the ten largest clones hold over 2.5%. Sequenced: PBMCs. Source of these receptors: a woman aged 50 to 60 with lung cancer.

Remarks on this clone: An end of the junction does not agree with germline; a read error may underlie this. The chain is built from TRBV6-5 and TRBJ1-2; tentatively, D is TRBD1 (6 bases). The germline V gene encodes CDR1 MNHEY and CDR2 SVGAGI. This CDR3 is built from 12 residues. CDR3 protein: CTSSRGSYGYTF. CDR3 nucleotide sequence: TGTACCAGCAGTAGGGGGTCGTATGGCTACACCTTC.

V gene TRBV27 combines with J gene TRBJ1-1; tentative D call: TRBD1 (5 bases). V shed 1 base and J shed 5 bases, with 14 bases lying between them. CDR3 length: 15 amino acids. CDR1 and CDR2 from the germline V gene are MNHEY and SMNVEV (reference sequence). CDR3 region: CASSLLYSGRTEAFF. CDR3 nucleotide sequence: TGTGCCAGCAGTTTATTATATTCGGGACGAACTGAAGCTTTCTTT.

This clone has a single count. V usage is TRBV7-2 and J usage is TRBJ2-1, with TRBD2 matching 8 bases. Germline V gives CDR1 SGHTA, CDR2 FQGNSA. The CDR3 sequence is 13 residues long. The V and J ends lost 5 bases and 9 bases, in that order; junction bases with no gene match: 6. In nucleotides, the CDR3 is TGTGCCAGCAGCCGTAGCGGGGTGGGTGAGCAGTTCTTC. Encoded protein: CASSRSGVGEQFF.

The chain joins TRBV6-2 or TRBV6-3 to TRBJ2-7, with D perhaps matching TRBD1 or TRBD2 (5 bases each). Germline CDR1 and CDR2: MNHEY and SVGEGT. V lost 4 bases and J lost 5, with 18 bases in between. The length of the CDR3 is 15 residues. The CDR3 is CASSSTAGARNEQYF. The CDR3 DNA follows: TGTGCCAGCAGTTCTACAGCCGGGGCCCGAAACGAGCAGTACTTC.

This chain joins TRBV7-9 and TRBJ2-5, with 13 bases that match TRBD2. J was trimmed by 5 bases and V by 6 bases; bases with no gene match: 9. This CDR3 has 16 amino acids. Per germline, CDR1 SEHNR and CDR2 FQNEAQ (reference sequence). The CDR3 region is CASSPTSGGRKETQYF. The CDR3 DNA reads as TGTGCCAGCAGTCCGACTAGCGGGGGGCGGAAGGAGACCCAGTACTTC.

The chain couples TRBV2 to TRBJ2-2; no reliable D call. The germline CDR1 and CDR2 sequences are SNHLY and FYNNEI. Deletions cut 0 bases from V and 4 bases from J, with 3 bases between. CDR3 length: 13 amino acids. In DNA, the CDR3 is TGTGCCAGCAGTGAAGCGGGCACCGGGGAGCTGTTTTTT. Its protein is CASSEAGTGELFF.

The rearrangement joins TRBV27 to TRBJ2-7; 8 positions agree with TRBD1. The length of the CDR3 is 12 residues. Per the germline V gene, CDR1 is MNHEY and CDR2 is SMNVEV (reference sequence). The V segment lost 5 bases and the J segment 5 bases; nucleotides outside the gene matches: 2. The CDR3 sequence is CASSATGDEQYF. The CDR3 nucleotides are TGTGCCAGCAGTGCGACAGGGGACGAGCAGTACTTC.

The V gene is TRBV5-4, the J gene TRBJ1-5; D uncertain. Deletions cut 1 base from V and 4 bases from J, with 3 bases between. CDR1 is SGHNT, CDR2 YYREEE, per germline (reference sequence). This CDR3 is 12 amino acids long. The CDR3 DNA follows: TGTGCCAGCAGCTTGACGAATCAGCCCCAGCATTTT. Residues: CASSLTNQPQHF.

V usage is TRBV6-5 and J usage is TRBJ2-7; weak D call: TRBD1 (6 bases). The CDR3 consists of 15 residues. Germline CDR1 is MNHEY and CDR2 is SVGAGI. V shed 7 bases and J shed 2 bases, with 18 bases lying between them. For the CDR3, the DNA is TGTGCCAGCAAGCCGGGACAAGGGTCCGCCTACGAGCAGTACTTC. This translates into CASKPGQGSAYEQYF.

This clone was observed a few times. The chain joins TRBV7-3 to TRBJ1-1, with D possibly TRBD1 on 5 matching bases. The CDR3 is made up of 15 amino acids. Germline V gene sequence: CDR1 SGHTA, CDR2 FQGTGA. V was clipped by 2 bases and J by 1 base, with 11 bases between them. The CDR3 nucleotides are TGTGCCAGCAGCTTAGGGGGGGTGTCGAACACTGAAGCTTTCTTT. Its translation: CASSLGGVSNTEAFF. The full variable domain, completed using reference TRBV7-3 and TRBJ1-1, is GAGVSQTPSNKVTEKGKYVELRCDPISGHTALYWYRQSLGQGPEFLIYFQGTGAADDSGLPNDRFFAVRPEGSVSTLKIQRTERGDSAVYLCASSLGGVSNTEAFFGQGTRLTVV.